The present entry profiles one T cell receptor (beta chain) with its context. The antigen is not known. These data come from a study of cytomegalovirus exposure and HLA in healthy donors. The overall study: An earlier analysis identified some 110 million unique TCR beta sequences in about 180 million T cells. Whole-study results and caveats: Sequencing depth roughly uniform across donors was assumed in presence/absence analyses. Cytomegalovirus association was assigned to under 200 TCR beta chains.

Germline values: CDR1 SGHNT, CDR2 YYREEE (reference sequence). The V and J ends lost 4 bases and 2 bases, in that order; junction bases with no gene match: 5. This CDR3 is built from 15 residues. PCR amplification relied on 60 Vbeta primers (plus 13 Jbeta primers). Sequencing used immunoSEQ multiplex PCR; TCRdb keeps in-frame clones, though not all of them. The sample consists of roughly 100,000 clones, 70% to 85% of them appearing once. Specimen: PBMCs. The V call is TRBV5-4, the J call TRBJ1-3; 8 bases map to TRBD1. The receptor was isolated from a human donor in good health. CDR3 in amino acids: CASSPRTGTGNTIYF. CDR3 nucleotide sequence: TGTGCCAGCAGCCCGAGGACAGGGACTGGAAACACCATATATTTT.